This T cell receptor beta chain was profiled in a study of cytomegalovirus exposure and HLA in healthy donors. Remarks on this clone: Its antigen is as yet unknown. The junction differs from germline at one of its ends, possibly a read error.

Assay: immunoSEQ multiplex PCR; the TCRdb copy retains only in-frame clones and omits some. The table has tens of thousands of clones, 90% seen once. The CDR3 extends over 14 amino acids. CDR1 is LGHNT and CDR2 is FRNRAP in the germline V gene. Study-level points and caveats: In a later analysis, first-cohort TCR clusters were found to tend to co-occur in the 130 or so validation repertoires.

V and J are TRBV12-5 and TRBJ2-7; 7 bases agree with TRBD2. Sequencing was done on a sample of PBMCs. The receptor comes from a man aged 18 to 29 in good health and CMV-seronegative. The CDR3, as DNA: TGTGCTAGTGAGGTGGCGGGGGTCTCCCACGAGCAGTACTTC. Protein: CASEVAGVSHEQYF.